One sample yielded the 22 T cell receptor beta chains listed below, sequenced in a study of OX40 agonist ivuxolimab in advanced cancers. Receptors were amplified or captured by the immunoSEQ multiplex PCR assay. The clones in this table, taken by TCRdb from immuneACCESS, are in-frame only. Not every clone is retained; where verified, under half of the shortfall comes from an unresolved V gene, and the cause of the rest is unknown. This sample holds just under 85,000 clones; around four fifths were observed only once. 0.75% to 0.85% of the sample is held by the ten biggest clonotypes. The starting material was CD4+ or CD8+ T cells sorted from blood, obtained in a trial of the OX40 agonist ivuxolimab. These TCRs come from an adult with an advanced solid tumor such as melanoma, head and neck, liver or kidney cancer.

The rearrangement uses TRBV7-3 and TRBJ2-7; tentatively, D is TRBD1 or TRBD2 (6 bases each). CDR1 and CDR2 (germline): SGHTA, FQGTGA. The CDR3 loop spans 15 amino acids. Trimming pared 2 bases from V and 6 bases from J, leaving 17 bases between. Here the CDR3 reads CASSLLGGGTSEQYF. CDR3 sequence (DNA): TGTGCCAGCAGCTTATTAGGAGGGGGTACCAGCGAGCAGTACTTC.

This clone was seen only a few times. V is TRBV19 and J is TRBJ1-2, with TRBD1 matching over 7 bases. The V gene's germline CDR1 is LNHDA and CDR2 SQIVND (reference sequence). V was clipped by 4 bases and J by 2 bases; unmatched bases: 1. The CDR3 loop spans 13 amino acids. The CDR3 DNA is TGTGCCAGTAGTAGACAGGGCAACTATGGCTACACCTTC. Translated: CASSRQGNYGYTF.

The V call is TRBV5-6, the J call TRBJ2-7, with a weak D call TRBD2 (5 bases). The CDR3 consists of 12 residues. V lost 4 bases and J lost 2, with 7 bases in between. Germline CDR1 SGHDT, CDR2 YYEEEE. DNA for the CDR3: TGTGCCAGCAGCAGGACTCCCTACGAGCAGTACTTC. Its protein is CASSRTPYEQYF.

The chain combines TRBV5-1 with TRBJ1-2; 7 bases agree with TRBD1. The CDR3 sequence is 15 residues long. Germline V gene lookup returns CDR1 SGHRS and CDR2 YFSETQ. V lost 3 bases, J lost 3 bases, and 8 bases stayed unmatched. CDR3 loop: CASSSYRGSDYGYTF. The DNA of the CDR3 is TGCGCCAGCAGCTCCTACAGGGGTTCTGACTATGGCTACACCTTC. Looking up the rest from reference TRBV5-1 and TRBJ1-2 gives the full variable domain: KAGVTQTPRYLIKTRGQQVTLSCSPISGHRSVSWYQQTPGQGLQFLFEYFSETQRNKGNFPGRFSGRQFSNSRSEMNVSTLELGDSALYLCASSSYRGSDYGYTFGSGTRLTVV.

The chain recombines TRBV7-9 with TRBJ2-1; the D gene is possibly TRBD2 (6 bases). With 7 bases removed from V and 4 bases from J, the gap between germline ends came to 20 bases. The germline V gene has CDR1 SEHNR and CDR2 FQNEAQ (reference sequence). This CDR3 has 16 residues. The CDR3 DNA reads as TGTGCCAGCATCCTACCCGGGGACTCAGTTTACAATGAGCAGTTCTTC. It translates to CASILPGDSVYNEQFF.

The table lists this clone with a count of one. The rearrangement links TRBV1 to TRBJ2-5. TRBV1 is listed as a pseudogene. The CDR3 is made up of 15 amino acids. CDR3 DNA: TGCACCAGCAGTCTCCACTGGGCGGCGGAGGAGACCCAGTACTTC. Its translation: CTSSLHWAAEETQYF.

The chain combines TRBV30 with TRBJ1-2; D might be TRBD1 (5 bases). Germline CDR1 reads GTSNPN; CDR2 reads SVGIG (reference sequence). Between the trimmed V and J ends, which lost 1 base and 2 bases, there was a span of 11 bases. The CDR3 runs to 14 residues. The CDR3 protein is CAWSEGRINYGYTF. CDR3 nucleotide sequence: TGTGCCTGGAGTGAGGGACGGATCAACTATGGCTACACCTTC.

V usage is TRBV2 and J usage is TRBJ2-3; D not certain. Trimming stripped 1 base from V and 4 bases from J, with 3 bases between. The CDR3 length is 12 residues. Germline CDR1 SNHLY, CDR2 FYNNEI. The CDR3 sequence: CASSEVPDTQYF. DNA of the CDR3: TGTGCCAGCAGTGAAGTCCCAGATACGCAGTATTTT.

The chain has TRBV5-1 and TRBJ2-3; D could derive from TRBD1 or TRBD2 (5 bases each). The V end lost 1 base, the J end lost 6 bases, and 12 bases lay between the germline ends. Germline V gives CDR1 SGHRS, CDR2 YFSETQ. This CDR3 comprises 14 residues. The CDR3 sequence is CASSLQGPLDTQYF. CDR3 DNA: TGCGCCAGCAGCTTGCAGGGACCTCTGGATACGCAGTATTTT.

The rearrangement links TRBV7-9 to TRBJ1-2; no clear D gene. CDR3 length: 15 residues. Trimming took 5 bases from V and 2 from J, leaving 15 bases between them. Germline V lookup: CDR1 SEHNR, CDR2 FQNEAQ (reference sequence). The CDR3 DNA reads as TGTGCCAGCAGCCGTGTGGGGTTATCGAACTATGGCTACACCTTC. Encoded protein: CASSRVGLSNYGYTF.

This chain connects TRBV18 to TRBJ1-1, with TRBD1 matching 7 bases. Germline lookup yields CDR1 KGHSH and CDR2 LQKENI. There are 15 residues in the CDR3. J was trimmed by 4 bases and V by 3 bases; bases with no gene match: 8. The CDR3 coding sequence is TGTGCCAGCTCACCCATCGACAGGGTAAGCACTGAAGCTTTCTTT. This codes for CASSPIDRVSTEAFF. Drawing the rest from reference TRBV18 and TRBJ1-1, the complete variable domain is NAGVMQNPRHLVRRRGQEARLRCSPMKGHSHVYWYRQLPEEGLKFMVYLQKENIIDESGMPKERFSAEFPKEGPSILRIQQVVRGDSAAYFCASSPIDRVSTEAFFGQGTRLTVV.

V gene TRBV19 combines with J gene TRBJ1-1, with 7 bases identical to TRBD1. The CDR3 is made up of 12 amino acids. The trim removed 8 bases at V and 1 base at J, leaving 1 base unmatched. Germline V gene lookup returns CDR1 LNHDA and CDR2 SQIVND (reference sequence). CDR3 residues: CASDRANTEAFF. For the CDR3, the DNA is TGTGCCAGTGACAGGGCGAACACTGAAGCTTTCTTT.

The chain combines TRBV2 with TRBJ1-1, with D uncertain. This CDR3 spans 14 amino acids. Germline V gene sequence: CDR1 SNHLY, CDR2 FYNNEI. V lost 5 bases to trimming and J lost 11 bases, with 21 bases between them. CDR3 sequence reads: CASSSLGATELAFF. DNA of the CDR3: TGTGCCAGCAGTTCCTTGGGAGCGACTGAATTGGCTTTCTTT.

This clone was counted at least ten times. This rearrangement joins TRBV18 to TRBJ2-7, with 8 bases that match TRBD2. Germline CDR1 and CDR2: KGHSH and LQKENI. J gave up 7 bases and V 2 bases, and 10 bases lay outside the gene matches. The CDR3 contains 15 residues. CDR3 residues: CASSPMASGGGEQYF. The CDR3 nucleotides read TGTGCCAGCTCACCAATGGCTAGCGGCGGGGGGGAGCAGTACTTC.

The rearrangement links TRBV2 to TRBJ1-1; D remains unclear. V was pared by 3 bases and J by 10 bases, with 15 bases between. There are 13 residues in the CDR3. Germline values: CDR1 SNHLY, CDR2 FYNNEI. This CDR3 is CASSDAAGIAAFF. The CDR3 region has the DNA TGTGCCAGCAGTGACGCTGCCGGCATCGCAGCTTTCTTT.

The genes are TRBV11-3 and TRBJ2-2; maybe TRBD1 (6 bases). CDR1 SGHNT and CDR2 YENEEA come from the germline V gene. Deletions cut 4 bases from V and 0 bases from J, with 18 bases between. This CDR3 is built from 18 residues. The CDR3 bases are TGTGCCAGCAGCTCCGCCTTGACAGGCGTCCCGAACACCGGGGAGCTGTTTTTT. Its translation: CASSSALTGVPNTGELFF.

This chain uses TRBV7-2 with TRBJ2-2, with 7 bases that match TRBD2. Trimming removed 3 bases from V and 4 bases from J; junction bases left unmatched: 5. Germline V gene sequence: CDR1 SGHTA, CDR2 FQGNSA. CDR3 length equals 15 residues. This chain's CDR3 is CASSFRGVGTGELFF. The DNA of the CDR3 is TGTGCCAGCAGCTTCCGGGGGGTAGGCACCGGGGAGCTGTTTTTT. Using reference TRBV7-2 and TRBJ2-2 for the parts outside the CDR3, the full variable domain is GAGVSQSPSNKVTEKGKDVELRCDPISGHTALYWYRQSLGQGLEFLIYFQGNSAPDKSGLPSDRFSAERTGGSVSTLTIQRTQQEDSAVYLCASSFRGVGTGELFFGEGSRLTVL.

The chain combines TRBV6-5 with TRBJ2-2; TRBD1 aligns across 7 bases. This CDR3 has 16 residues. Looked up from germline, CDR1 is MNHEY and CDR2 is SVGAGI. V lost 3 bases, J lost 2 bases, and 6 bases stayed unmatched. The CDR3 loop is CASSYLGTENTGELFF. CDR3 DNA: TGTGCCAGCAGTTATTTAGGGACAGAAAACACCGGGGAGCTGTTTTTT.

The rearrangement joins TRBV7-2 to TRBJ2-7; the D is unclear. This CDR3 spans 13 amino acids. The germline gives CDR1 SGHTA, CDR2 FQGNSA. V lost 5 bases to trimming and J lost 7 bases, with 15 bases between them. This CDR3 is CASSPRLHEEQYF. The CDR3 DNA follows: TGTGCCAGCAGCCCCCGCCTTCACGAGGAGCAGTACTTC.

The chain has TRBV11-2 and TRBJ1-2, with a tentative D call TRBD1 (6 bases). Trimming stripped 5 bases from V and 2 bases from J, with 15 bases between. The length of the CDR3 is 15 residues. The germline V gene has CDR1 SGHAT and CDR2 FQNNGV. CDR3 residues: CASSPQGGINYGYTF. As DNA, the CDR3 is TGTGCCAGCAGCCCACAGGGAGGAATCAACTATGGCTACACCTTC.

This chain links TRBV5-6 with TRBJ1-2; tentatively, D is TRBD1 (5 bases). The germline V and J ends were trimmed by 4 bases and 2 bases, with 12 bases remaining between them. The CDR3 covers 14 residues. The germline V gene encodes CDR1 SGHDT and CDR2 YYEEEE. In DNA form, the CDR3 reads TGTGCCAGCAGCCCCTTAGACAGCAACTATGGCTACACCTTC. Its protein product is CASSPLDSNYGYTF.

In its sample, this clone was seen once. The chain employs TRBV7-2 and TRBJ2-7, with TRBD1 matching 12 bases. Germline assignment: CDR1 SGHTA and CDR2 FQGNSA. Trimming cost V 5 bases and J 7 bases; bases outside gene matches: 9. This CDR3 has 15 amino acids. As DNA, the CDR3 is TGTGCCAGCAGCCCAAGGGGACAGGGGGCGCGGGAGCAGTACTTC. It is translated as CASSPRGQGAREQYF. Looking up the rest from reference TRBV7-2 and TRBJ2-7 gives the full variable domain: GAGVSQSPSNKVTEKGKDVELRCDPISGHTALYWYRQSLGQGLEFLIYFQGNSAPDKSGLPSDRFSAERTGGSVSTLTIQRTQQEDSAVYLCASSPRGQGAREQYFGPGTRLTVT.